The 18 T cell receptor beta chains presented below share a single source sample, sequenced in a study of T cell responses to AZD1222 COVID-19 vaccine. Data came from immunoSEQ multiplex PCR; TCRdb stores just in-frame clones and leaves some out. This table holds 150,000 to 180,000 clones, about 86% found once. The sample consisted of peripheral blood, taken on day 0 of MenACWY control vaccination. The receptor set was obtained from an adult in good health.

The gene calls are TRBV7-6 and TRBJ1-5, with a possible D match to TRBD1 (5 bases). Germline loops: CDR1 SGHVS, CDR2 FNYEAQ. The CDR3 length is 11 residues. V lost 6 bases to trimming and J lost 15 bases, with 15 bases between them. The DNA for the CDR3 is TGTGCCAGCAGTTCCGGGACTTTGACGCATTTT. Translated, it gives CASSSGTLTHF.

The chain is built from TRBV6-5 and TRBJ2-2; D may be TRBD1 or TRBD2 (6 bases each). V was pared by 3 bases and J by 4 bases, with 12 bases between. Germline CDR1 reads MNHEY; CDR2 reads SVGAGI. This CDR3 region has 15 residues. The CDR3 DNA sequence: TGTGCCAGCAGTTATCGGGGGCCGGGCACCGGGGAGCTGTTTTTT. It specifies CASSYRGPGTGELFF.

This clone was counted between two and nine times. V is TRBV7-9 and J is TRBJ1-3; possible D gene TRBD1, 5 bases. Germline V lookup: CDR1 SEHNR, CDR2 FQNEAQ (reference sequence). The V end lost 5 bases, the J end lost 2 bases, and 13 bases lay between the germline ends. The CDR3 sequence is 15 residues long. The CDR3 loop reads CASSPGPVAGNTIYF. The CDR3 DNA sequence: TGTGCCAGCAGCCCAGGGCCGGTGGCTGGAAACACCATATATTTT.

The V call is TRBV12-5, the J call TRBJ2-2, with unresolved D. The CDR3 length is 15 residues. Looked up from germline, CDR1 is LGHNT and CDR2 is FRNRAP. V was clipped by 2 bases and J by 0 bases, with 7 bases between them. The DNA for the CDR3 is TGTGCTAGTGGTTTGACGGGTGCGAACACCGGGGAGCTGTTTTTT. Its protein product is CASGLTGANTGELFF.

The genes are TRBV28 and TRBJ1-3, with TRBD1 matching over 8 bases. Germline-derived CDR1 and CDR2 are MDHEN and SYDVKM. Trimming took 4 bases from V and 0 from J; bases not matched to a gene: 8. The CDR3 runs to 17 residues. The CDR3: CASSWTWTGSSGNTIYF. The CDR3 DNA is TGTGCCAGCAGTTGGACTTGGACAGGGTCCTCTGGAAACACCATATATTTT. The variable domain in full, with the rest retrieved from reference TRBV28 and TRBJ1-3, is DVKVTQSSRYLVKRTGEKVFLECVQDMDHENMFWYRQDPGLGLRLIYFSYDVKMKEKGDIPEGYSVSREKKERFSLILESASTNQTSMYLCASSWTWTGSSGNTIYFGEGSWLTVV.

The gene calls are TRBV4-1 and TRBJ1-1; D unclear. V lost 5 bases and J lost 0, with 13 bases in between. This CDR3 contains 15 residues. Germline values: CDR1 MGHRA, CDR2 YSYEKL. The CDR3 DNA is TGCGCCAGCAGCACACTACAGAGTATGAACACTGAAGCTTTCTTT. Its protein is CASSTLQSMNTEAFF.

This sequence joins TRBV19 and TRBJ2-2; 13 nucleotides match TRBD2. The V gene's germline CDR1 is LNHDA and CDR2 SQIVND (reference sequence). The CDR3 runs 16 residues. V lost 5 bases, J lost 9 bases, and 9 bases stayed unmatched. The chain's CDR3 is CASSALAGGPFRELFF. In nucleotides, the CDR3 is TGTGCCAGTAGTGCACTAGCGGGGGGGCCCTTCCGGGAGCTGTTTTTT. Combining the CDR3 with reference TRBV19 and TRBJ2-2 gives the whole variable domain DGGITQSPKYLFRKEGQNVTLSCEQNLNHDAMYWYRQDPGQGLRLIYYSQIVNDFQKGDIAEGYSVSREKKESFPLTVTSAQKNPTAFYLCASSALAGGPFRELFFGEGSRLTVL.

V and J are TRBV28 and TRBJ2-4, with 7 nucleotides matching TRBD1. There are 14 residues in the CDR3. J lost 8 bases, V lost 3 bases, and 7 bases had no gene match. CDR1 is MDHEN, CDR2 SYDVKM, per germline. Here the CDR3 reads CASSFTGTADIQYF. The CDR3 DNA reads TGTGCCAGCAGTTTCACCGGGACAGCGGACATTCAGTACTTC. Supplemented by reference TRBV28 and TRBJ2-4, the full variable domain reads DVKVTQSSRYLVKRTGEKVFLECVQDMDHENMFWYRQDPGLGLRLIYFSYDVKMKEKGDIPEGYSVSREKKERFSLILESASTNQTSMYLCASSFTGTADIQYFGAGTRLSVL.

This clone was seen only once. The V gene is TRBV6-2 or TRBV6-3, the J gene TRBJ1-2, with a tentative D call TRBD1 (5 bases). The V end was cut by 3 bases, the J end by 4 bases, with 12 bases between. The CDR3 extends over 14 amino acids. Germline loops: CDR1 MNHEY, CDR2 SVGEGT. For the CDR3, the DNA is TGTGCCAGCAGTTATTCGGGGCGGATCTATGGCTACACCTTC. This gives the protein CASSYSGRIYGYTF.

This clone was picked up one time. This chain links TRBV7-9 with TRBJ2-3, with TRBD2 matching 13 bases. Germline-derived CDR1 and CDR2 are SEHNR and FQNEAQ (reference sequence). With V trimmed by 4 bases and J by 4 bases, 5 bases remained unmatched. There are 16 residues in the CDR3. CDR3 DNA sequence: TGTGCCAGCAGCTGGACTAGCGGGAGTCGGGCAGATACGCAGTATTTT. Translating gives CASSWTSGSRADTQYF.

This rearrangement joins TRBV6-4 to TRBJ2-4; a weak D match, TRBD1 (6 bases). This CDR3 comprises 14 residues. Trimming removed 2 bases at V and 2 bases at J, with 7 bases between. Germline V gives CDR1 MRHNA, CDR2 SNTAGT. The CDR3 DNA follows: TGTGCCAGCAGTGACACAGGGCCCAAAAACATTCAGTACTTC. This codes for CASSDTGPKNIQYF.

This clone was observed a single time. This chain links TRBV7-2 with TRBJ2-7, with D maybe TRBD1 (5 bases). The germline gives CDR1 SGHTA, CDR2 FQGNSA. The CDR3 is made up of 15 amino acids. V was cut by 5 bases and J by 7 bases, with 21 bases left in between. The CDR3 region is CASSRPLAEAGEQYF. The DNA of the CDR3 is TGTGCCAGCAGCCGCCCTCTGGCCGAGGCAGGGGAGCAGTACTTC.

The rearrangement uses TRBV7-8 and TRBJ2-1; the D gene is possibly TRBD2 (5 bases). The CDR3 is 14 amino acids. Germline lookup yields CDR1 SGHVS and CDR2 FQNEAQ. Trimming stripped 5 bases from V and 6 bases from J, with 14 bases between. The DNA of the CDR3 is TGTGCCAGCAGCCCTCCCGGACTGCGCAATGAGCAGTTCTTC. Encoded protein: CASSPPGLRNEQFF.

CDR3 sequence: CASSFGSRSEQFF. DNA for the CDR3: TGTGCCAGCAGCTTTGGCTCTCGGTCAGAGCAGTTCTTC. The chain couples TRBV12-1 to TRBJ2-1; TRBD2, the table's D call, was not compared with the DNA. TRBV12-1 counts as a pseudogene. The CDR3 is 13 residues long.

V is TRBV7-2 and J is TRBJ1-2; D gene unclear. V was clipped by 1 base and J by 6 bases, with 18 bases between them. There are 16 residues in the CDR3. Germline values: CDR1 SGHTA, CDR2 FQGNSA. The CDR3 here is CASSLDPGFSPHGYTF. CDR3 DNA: TGTGCCAGCAGCTTAGATCCGGGTTTCTCGCCCCATGGCTACACCTTC.

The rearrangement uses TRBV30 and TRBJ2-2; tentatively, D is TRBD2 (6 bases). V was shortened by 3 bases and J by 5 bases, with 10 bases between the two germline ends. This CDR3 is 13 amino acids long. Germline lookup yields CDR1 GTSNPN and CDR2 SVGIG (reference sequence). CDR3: CAWRPGTTGELFF. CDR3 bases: TGTGCCTGGAGGCCAGGGACTACCGGGGAGCTGTTTTTT.

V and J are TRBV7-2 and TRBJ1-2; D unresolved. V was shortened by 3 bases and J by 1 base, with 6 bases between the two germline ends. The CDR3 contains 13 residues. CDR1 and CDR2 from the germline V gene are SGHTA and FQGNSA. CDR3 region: CASSFDFNYGYTF. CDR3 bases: TGTGCCAGCAGCTTTGATTTTAACTATGGCTACACCTTC. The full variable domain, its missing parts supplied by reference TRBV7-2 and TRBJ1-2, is GAGVSQSPSNKVTEKGKDVELRCDPISGHTALYWYRQSLGQGLEFLIYFQGNSAPDKSGLPSDRFSAERTGGSVSTLTIQRTQQEDSAVYLCASSFDFNYGYTFGSGTRLTVV.

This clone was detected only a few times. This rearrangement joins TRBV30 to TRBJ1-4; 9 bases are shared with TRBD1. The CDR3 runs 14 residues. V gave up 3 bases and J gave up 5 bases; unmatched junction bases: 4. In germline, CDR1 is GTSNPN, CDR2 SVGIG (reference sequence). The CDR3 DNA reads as TGTGCCTGGAGCCCGGGACAGGGAAATGAAAAACTGTTTTTT. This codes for CAWSPGQGNEKLFF.